Sequencing of this TCR beta chain was carried out in a study of early T cells in non-severe SARS-CoV-2 infection. Background on the study: Unsorted whole blood bulk RNA was sequenced, with unpaired chains.

The CDR3 contains 13 residues. The V and J ends lost 1 base and 5 bases respectively, with 9 bases between them. Germline V lookup: CDR1 SGDLS, CDR2 YYNGEE. Individually, cDNA molecules had unique molecular identifiers attached to them. TCRdb reanalysed the 5' RACE reads using MiXCR and keeps one entry per CDR3 protein. The sample yields around 92,000 distinct CDR3 sequences, about 11% seen once. The sequencing sample was made of whole blood. The chain couples TRBV9 to TRBJ1-1; D is undetermined. This clonotype was sampled from an adult who was a healthcare worker with PCR-confirmed SARS-CoV-2 infection or an uninfected control (not recorded which). The CDR3 nucleotides read TGTGCCAGCAGCGTAATGATGGGGACTGAAGCTTTCTTT. Protein sequence: CASSVMMGTEAFF.